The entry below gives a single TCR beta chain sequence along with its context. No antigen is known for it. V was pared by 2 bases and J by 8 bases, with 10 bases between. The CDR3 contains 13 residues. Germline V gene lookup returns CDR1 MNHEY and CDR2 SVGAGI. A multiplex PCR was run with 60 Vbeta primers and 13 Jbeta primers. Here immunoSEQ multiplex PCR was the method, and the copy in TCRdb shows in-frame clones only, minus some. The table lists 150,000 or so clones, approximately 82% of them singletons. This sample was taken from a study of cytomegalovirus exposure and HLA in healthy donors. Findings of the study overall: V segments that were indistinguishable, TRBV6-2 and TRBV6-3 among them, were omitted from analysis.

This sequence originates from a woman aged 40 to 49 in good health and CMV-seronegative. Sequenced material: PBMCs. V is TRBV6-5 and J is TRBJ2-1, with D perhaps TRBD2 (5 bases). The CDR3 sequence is CASSYLGRYEQFF. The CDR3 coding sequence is TGTGCCAGCAGTTACCTGGGGAGATATGAGCAGTTCTTC.